The sequence of this TCR beta chain was determined in a study of cytomegalovirus exposure and HLA in healthy donors. Study-wide context: From donors who were HLA-typed, an early data release held 75 million to 85 million unique TCRs. General study findings and limits: Later analysis identified a missense DCLRE1C variant that was linked to TCR beta V- and J-gene trimming.

Trimming removed 2 bases at V and 0 bases at J, with 9 bases between. The CDR3 consists of 15 residues. Germline CDR1 and CDR2: SGDLS and YYNGEE. Primers: 60 Vbeta forward and 13 Jbeta reverse. Profiling relied on immunoSEQ multiplex PCR, and the TCRdb table lists in-frame clones only, not all of them. Here the sample spans under 200,000 clones, roughly 80% being singletons. Nominally healthy donors provided the samples, though records likely missed some immune exposures. To note about this clone: Its antigen is undetermined.

The chain joins TRBV9 to TRBJ1-3, with D maybe TRBD1 (6 bases). The TCR originated in a woman aged 18 to 35 in good health and CMV-seronegative. Sequences were obtained from PBMCs. CDR3 coding DNA: TGTGCCAGCAGCGTCAGGGACACCTCTGGAAACACCATATATTTT. This sequence encodes CASSVRDTSGNTIYF.